Shown below are 17 T cell receptor beta chains from a single sample sequenced in a study of OX40 agonist ivuxolimab in advanced cancers. The data were produced by immunoSEQ multiplex PCR, yet TCRdb's version contains in-frame clones alone and is incomplete. The data contain some 43,000 clones, more than 80% of them singletons. Here the sequenced sample was CD4+ or CD8+ T cells sorted from blood, taken in a trial of the OX40 agonist ivuxolimab. The receptor source for this set is an adult with an advanced solid tumor such as melanoma, head and neck, liver or kidney cancer.

The rearrangement uses TRBV7-9 and TRBJ1-1; 12 bases are a match to TRBD1. V was clipped by 2 bases and J by 4 bases; unmatched bases: 5. The germline gives CDR1 SEHNR, CDR2 FQNEAQ (reference sequence). The CDR3 has 16 amino acids. This chain's CDR3 is CASSLLRDRGLTEAFF. For the CDR3, the DNA is TGTGCCAGCAGCTTACTGAGGGACAGGGGGCTCACTGAAGCTTTCTTT.

The rearrangement joins TRBV7-2 to TRBJ1-5; 7 nucleotides line up with TRBD1. The CDR3 runs to 16 residues. Germline V gives CDR1 SGHTA, CDR2 FQGNSA. J gave up 4 bases and V 4 bases, and 10 bases lay outside the gene matches. The CDR3 is CASSYAYRGLNQPQHF. CDR3 in DNA: TGTGCCAGCAGCTACGCCTACAGGGGCCTGAATCAGCCCCAGCATTTT.

This rearrangement joins TRBV11-2 to TRBJ1-5, with D possibly matching TRBD1 (6 bases). The CDR3 loop spans 15 amino acids. Germline assignment: CDR1 SGHAT and CDR2 FQNNGV. Trimming shortened V by 5 bases and J by 3 bases, and 14 bases separated the two germline ends. DNA for the CDR3: TGTGCCAGCAGCCCTGACAGGAATCACAATCAGCCCCAGCATTTT. This gives the protein CASSPDRNHNQPQHF.

The chain carries TRBV27 and TRBJ1-2; D may be TRBD1 (5 bases). Germline loops: CDR1 MNHEY, CDR2 SMNVEV (reference sequence). Trimming pared 7 bases from V and 2 bases from J, leaving 14 bases between. This CDR3 region has 14 residues. The CDR3 reads CASKPSGENYGYTF. CDR3 sequence (DNA): TGTGCCAGCAAACCCTCGGGGGAAAACTATGGCTACACCTTC.

The V gene is TRBV19, the J gene TRBJ2-2; D possibly corresponds to TRBD1 (6 bases). The germline gives CDR1 LNHDA, CDR2 SQIVND (reference sequence). V lost 2 bases and J 3 bases, leaving 19 bases between the germline ends. The CDR3 has 18 residues. CDR3 bases: TGTGCCAGTAGTATAAGGCTAGGGCAGGGGTTTTACACCGGGGAGCTGTTTTTT. Protein product: CASSIRLGQGFYTGELFF.

This chain joins TRBV28 and TRBJ2-7, with D possibly called TRBD1 or TRBD2 (5 bases each). CDR3 size: 13 residues. CDR1 MDHEN and CDR2 SYDVKM come from the germline V gene. Trimming removed 6 bases at V and 4 bases at J, with 13 bases between. DNA for the CDR3: TGTGCCAGCAGCTACGCGAGGGGTTACGAGCAGTACTTC. Residues: CASSYARGYEQYF.

The rearrangement joins TRBV7-9 to TRBJ1-3, with D hard to call. CDR3 length: 12 amino acids. Germline-derived CDR1 and CDR2 are SEHNR and FQNEAQ (reference sequence). V gave up 8 bases and J gave up 0 bases, with 5 bases separating them. The CDR3 spells CASRGSGNTIYF. The CDR3 DNA reads TGTGCCAGCCGGGGCTCTGGAAACACCATATATTTT.

This sequence joins TRBV7-9 and TRBJ2-5, with D perhaps matching TRBD1 or TRBD2 (5 bases each). The CDR3 totals 14 residues. Germline V gene data show CDR1 as SEHNR and CDR2 as FQNEAQ (reference sequence). V lost 8 bases, J lost 5 bases, and 18 bases lay in between. In nucleotides, the CDR3 is TGTGCCAGCGGCCCCCTTGGGGGAAGGGAGACCCAGTACTTC. It yields the protein CASGPLGGRETQYF.

This sequence joins TRBV7-2 and TRBJ2-7, with TRBD2 matching 11 bases. From germline, CDR1 is SGHTA and CDR2 FQGNSA. The CDR3 has 16 amino acids. The J segment lost 1 base and the V segment lost 5 bases, leaving 7 bases of the junction unmatched. DNA for the CDR3: TGTGCCAGCAGCCCTAGCGGGGGGAGGGAGTCCTACGAGCAGTACTTC. Its translation is CASSPSGGRESYEQYF.

The V gene is TRBV4-3, the J gene TRBJ2-6; D gene uncertain. The CDR3 spans 16 residues. Germline loops: CDR1 LGHNA, CDR2 YSLEER. The V end lost 0 bases, the J end lost 4 bases, and 10 bases lay between the germline ends. CDR3 in amino acids: CASSQDWRWGANVLTF. CDR3 nucleotide sequence: TGCGCCAGCAGCCAAGATTGGCGATGGGGGGCCAACGTCCTGACTTTC.

The rearrangement joins TRBV29-1 to TRBJ2-7, with D unclear. CDR3 size: 13 residues. The V end was cut by 4 bases, the J end by 7 bases, with 17 bases between. Per the germline V gene, CDR1 is SQVTM and CDR2 is ANQGSEA. In nucleotides, the CDR3 is TGCAGCGTTGGCCAGGTCAGGCAATCGGAGCAGTACTTC. Amino acids: CSVGQVRQSEQYF.

The V and J genes are TRBV6-5 and TRBJ2-1, with D possibly being TRBD1 (6 bases). The germline V gene encodes CDR1 MNHEY and CDR2 SVGAGI. Trimming removed 4 bases at V and 5 bases at J, with 15 bases between. CDR3 size: 15 residues. This CDR3 reads CASSFTGLTNNEQFF. The DNA for the CDR3 is TGTGCCAGCAGTTTCACAGGGCTAACTAACAATGAGCAGTTCTTC.

The genes are TRBV7-2 and TRBJ2-7, with 7 bases lining up with TRBD2. J gave up 3 bases and V 5 bases, and 10 bases lay outside the gene matches. The germline CDR1 and CDR2 sequences are SGHTA and FQGNSA. CDR3 length: 15 residues. In DNA form, the CDR3 reads TGTGCCAGCAGCATGCCCGGCCGCGGGAGCTACGAGCAGTACTTC. Its protein product is CASSMPGRGSYEQYF.

The chain is built from TRBV23-1 and TRBJ1-2; 7 bases are shared with TRBD1. Being an ORF, TRBV23-1 has a function that is uncertain. V shed 9 bases, J shed 8 bases, and the junction held 9 bases outside the gene matches. The CDR3 is 12 residues long. CDR3 sequence reads: CARVVQGSGYTF. DNA of the CDR3: TGCGCCAGGGTTGTACAGGGGTCGGGCTACACCTTC.

In its sample, this clone was seen once. The rearrangement uses TRBV11-1 and TRBJ2-5; D unclear. The CDR3 contains 15 residues. Between the trimmed V and J ends, which lost 2 bases and 0 bases, there was a span of 10 bases. Germline V gene sequence: CDR1 SGHAT, CDR2 FQDESV (reference sequence). CDR3 sequence reads: CASSLSTKDQETQYF. In DNA, the CDR3 is TGTGCCAGCAGCTTATCCACGAAGGACCAAGAGACCCAGTACTTC.

In this sample, this clone turned up a few times. This rearrangement joins TRBV5-1 to TRBJ2-7, with a possible D match to TRBD2 (6 bases). Trimming pared 7 bases from V and 0 bases from J, leaving 11 bases between. The CDR3 consists of 13 residues. Per germline, CDR1 SGHRS and CDR2 YFSETQ. Written as DNA, the CDR3 is TGCGCCAGCGGTGCGGGACCCTCCTACGAGCAGTACTTC. Protein product: CASGAGPSYEQYF.

The rearrangement uses TRBV6-1 and TRBJ1-1; 9 bases fit TRBD1. The CDR3 totals 16 residues. CDR1 and CDR2 (germline): MNHNS, SASEGT. J lost 6 bases, V lost 4 bases, and 12 bases had no gene match. The CDR3 DNA is TGTGCCAGCAGTGTTGTCCCCGGGACAGGGCCACCTGAAGCTTTCTTT. Translated: CASSVVPGTGPPEAFF.